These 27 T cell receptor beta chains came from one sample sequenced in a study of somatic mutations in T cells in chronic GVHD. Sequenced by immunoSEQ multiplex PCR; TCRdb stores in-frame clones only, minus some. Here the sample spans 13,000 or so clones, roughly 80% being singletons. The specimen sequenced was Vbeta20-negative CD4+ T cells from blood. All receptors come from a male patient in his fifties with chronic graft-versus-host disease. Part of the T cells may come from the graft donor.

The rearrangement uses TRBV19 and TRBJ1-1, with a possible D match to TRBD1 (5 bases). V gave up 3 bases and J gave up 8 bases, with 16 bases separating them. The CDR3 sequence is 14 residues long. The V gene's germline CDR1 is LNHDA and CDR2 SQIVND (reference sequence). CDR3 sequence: CASSIRRGVVEAFF. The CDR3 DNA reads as TGTGCCAGTAGTATCCGCCGGGGGGTCGTAGAAGCTTTCTTT. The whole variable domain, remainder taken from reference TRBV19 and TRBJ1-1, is DGGITQSPKYLFRKEGQNVTLSCEQNLNHDAMYWYRQDPGQGLRLIYYSQIVNDFQKGDIAEGYSVSREKKESFPLTVTSAQKNPTAFYLCASSIRRGVVEAFFGQGTRLTVV.

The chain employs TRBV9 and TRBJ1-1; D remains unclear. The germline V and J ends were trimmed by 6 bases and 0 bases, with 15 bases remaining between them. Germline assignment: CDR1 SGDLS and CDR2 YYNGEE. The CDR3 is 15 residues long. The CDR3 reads CASTPPGGMNTEAFF. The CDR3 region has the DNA TGTGCCAGCACCCCCCCAGGAGGGATGAACACTGAAGCTTTCTTT.

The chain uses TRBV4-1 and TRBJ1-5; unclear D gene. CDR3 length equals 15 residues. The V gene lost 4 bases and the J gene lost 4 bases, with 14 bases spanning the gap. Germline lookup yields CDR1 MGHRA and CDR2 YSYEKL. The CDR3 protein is CASSRPGRTNQPQHF. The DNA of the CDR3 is TGCGCCAGCAGCCGCCCCGGCAGGACTAATCAGCCCCAGCATTTT.

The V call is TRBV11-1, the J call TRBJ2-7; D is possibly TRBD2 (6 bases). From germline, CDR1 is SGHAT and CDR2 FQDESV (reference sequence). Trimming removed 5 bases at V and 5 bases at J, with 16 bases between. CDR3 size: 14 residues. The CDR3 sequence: CASSTPGLTNEQYF. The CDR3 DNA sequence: TGTGCCAGCAGCACACCTGGACTAACCAACGAGCAGTACTTC.

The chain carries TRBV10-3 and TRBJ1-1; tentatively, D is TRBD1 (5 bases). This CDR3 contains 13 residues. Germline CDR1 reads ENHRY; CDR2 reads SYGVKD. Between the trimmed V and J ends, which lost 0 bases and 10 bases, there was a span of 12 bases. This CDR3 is CAISESGGLGAFF. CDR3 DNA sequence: TGTGCCATCAGTGAGTCCGGGGGTCTCGGAGCTTTCTTT.

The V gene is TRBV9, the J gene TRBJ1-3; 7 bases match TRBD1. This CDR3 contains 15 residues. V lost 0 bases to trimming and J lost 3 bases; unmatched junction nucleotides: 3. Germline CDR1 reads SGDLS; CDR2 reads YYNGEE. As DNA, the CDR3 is TGTGCCAGCAGCGTAGGGGACAGCCTTGGAAACACCATATATTTT. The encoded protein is CASSVGDSLGNTIYF.

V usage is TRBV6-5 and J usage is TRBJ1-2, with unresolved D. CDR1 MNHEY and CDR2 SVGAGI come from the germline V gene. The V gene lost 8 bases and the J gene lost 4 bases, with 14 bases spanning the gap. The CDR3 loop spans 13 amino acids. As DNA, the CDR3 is TGTGCCAGCGGAGGCCGGGCTGGCTATGGCTACACCTTC. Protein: CASGGRAGYGYTF.

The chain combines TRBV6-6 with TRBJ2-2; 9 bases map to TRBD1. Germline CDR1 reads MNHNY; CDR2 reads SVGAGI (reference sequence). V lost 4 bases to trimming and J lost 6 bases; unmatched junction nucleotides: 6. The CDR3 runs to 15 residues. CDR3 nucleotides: TGTGCCAGCAGTTTCCTCGACAGGGGGGCCGGGGAGCTGTTTTTT. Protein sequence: CASSFLDRGAGELFF.

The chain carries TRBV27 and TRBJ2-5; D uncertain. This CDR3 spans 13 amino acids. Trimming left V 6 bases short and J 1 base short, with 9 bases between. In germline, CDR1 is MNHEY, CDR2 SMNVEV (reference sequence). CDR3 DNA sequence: TGTGCCAGCAGGACAAACGGCCAAGAGACCCAGTACTTC. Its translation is CASRTNGQETQYF.

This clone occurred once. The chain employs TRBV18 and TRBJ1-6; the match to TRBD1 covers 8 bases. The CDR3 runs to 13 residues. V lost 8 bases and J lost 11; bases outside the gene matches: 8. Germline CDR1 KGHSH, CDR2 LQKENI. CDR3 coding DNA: TGTGCCAGCGCGAAGACAGGGGACGCACCCCTCCACTTT. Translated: CASAKTGDAPLHF.

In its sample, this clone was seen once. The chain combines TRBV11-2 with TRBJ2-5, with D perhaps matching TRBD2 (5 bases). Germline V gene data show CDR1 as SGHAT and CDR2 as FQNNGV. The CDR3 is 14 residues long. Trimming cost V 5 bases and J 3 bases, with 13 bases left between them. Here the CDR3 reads CASSRTAGKETQYF. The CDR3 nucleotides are TGTGCCAGCAGCCGCACGGCCGGGAAAGAGACCCAGTACTTC.

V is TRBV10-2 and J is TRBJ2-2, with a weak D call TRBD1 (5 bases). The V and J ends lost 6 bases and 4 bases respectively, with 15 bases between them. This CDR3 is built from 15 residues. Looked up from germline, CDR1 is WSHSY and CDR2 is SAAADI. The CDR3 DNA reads TGCGCCAGCAGACCGGGTCAGGGCGGCACCGGGGAGCTGTTTTTT. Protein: CASRPGQGGTGELFF.

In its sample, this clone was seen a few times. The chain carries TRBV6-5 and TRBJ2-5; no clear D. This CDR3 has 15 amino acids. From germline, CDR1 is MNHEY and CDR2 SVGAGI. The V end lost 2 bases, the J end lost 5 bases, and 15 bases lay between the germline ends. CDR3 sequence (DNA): TGTGCCAGCAGTTACGATCCCAACTATAGGGAGACCCAGTACTTC. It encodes CASSYDPNYRETQYF.

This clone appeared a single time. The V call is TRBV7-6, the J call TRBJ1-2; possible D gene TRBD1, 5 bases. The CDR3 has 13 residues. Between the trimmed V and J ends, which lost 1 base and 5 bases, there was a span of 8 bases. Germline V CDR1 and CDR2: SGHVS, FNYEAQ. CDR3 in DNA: TGTGCCAGCAGCTTAGACAGGAAATATGGCTACACCTTC. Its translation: CASSLDRKYGYTF.

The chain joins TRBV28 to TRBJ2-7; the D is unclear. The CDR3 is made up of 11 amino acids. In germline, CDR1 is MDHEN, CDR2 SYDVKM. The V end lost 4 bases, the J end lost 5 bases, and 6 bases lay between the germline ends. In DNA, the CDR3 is TGTGCCAGCAGTTATCTCCACGAGCAGTACTTC. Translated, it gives CASSYLHEQYF.

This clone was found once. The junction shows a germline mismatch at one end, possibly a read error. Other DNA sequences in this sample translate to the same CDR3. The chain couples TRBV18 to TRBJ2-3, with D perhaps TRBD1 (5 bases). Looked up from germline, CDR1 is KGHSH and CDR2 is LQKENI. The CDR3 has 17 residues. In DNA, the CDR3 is TGTGCCAGCTCACCTCCAGCCCCCGACAGAAGCACGGATACGCAGTATTTT. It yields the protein CASSPPAPDRSTDTQYF.

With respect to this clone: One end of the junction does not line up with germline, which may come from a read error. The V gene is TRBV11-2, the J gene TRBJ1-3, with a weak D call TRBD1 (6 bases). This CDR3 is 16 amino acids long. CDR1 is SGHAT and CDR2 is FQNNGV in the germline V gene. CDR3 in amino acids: CASSLDRLGSGNTIYF. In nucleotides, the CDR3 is TGTGCCAGCAGCCTAGACAGGCTGGGCTCTGGAAACACCATATATTTT.

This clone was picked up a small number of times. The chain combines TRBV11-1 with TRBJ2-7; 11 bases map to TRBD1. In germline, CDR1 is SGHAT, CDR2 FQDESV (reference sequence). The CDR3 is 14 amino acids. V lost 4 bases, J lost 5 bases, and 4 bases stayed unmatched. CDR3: CASSSGQGGNEQYF. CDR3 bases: TGTGCCAGCAGCTCGGGACAGGGGGGCAACGAGCAGTACTTC.

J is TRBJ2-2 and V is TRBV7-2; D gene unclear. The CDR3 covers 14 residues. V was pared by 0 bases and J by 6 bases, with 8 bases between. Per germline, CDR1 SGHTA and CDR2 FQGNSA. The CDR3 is CASSLAAVAGELFF. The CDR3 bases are TGTGCCAGCAGCTTAGCGGCGGTCGCCGGGGAGCTGTTTTTT.

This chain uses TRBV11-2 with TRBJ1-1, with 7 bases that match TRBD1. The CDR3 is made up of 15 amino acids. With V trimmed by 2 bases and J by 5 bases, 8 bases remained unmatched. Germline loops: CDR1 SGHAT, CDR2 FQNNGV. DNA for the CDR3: TGTGCCAGCAGCTTACTATTGACAGGGCGGACTGAAGCTTTCTTT. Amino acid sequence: CASSLLLTGRTEAFF.

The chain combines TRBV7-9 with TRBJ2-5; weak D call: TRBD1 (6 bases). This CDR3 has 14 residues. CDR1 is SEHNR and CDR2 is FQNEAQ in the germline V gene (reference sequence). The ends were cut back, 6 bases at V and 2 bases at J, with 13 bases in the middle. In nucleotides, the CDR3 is TGTGCCAGCAGTCCCAGGGGTTATCAAGAGACCCAGTACTTC. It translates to CASSPRGYQETQYF. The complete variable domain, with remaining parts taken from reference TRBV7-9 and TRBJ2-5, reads DTGVSQNPRHKITKRGQNVTFRCDPISEHNRLYWYRQTLGQGPEFLTYFQNEAQLEKSRLLSDRFSAERPKGSFSTLEIQRTEQGDSAMYLCASSPRGYQETQYFGPGTRLLVL.

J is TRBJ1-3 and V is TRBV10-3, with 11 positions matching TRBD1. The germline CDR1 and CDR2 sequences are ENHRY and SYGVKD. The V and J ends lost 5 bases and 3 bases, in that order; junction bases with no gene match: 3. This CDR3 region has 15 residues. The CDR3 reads CAISPGQGVGNTIYF. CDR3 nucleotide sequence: TGTGCCATCAGTCCGGGACAGGGGGTTGGAAACACCATATATTTT.

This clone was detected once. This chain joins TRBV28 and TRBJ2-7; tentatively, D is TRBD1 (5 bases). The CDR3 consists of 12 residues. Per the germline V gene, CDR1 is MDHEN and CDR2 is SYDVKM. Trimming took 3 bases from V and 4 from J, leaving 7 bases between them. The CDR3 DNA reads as TGTGCCAGCAGTTTGACAGCTTACGAGCAGTACTTC. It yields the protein CASSLTAYEQYF.

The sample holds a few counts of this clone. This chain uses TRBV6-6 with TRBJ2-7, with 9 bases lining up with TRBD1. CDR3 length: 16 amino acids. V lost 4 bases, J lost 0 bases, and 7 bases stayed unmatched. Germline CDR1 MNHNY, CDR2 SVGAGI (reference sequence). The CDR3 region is CASSSYRDRASYEQYF. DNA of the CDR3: TGTGCCAGCAGTTCCTACCGGGACAGGGCCTCCTACGAGCAGTACTTC.

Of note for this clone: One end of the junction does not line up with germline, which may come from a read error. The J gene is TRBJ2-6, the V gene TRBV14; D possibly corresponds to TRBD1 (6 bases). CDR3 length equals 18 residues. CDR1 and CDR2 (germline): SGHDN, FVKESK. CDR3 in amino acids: CAGSQDRGTGRGANVLTF. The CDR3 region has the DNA TGTGCCGGCAGCCAAGATCGGGGTACAGGGCGAGGGGCCAACGTCCTGACTTTC.

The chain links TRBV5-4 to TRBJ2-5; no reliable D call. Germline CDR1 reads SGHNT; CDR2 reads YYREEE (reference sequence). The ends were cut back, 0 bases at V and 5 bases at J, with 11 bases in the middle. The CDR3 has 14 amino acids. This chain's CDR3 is CASSLDASVETQYF. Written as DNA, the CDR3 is TGTGCCAGCAGCTTGGACGCCAGTGTCGAGACCCAGTACTTC.

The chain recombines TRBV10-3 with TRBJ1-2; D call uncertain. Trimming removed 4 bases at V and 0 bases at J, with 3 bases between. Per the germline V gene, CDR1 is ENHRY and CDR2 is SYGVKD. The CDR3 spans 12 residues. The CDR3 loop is CAISATNYGYTF. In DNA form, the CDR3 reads TGTGCCATCAGTGCCACTAACTATGGCTACACCTTC.